Detailed here is one T cell receptor beta chain. The antigen remains undetermined. This specimen belongs to a study of early stage breast cancer tumors. Study in general: Eight or nine ER+/PR+/HER2- tumors were invasive ductal; a few were invasive lobular. Study results and limitations: Enriched TCRB sequences shared across patients were mostly commonly generated sequences. Unsorted bulk genomic DNA sequencing lacked pairing and functional marker data. Compared with adjacent normal breast tissue, tumors showed around 2.5-fold greater T cell density and higher clonality.

Some clones are missing from TCRdb's copy, which holds only in-frame ones; the method was immunoSEQ multiplex PCR. The sample holds about 30,000 clones; approximately 76% are singletons and the top ten take approximately 33%. The V gene end was trimmed by 4 bases and the J gene end by 7 bases; junction bases not matched to a gene: 9. The CDR3 has 15 amino acids. The germline gives CDR1 SGHRS, CDR2 YFSETQ. The sequenced material came from blood. The chain employs TRBV5-1 and TRBJ2-1; 9 bases are shared with TRBD1. This TCR was sampled from a person aged 45-65 years with breast cancer. CDR3 region: CASSVRTGDNNEQFF. Written as DNA, the CDR3 is TGCGCCAGCAGCGTCCGGACAGGGGATAATAATGAGCAGTTCTTC. Drawing the rest from reference TRBV5-1 and TRBJ2-1, the complete variable domain is KAGVTQTPRYLIKTRGQQVTLSCSPISGHRSVSWYQQTPGQGLQFLFEYFSETQRNKGNFPGRFSGRQFSNSRSEMNVSTLELGDSALYLCASSVRTGDNNEQFFGPGTRLTVL.